The 8 T cell receptor beta chains presented below share a single source sample, sequenced in a study of blood T cell repertoires in COVID-19. Clones were sequenced by immunoSEQ multiplex PCR, and TCRdb holds only the in-frame ones, with some missing. In the table there are 400,000 or so clones, about 90% of which are singletons. The sample comprised PBMCs or T cells enriched from blood (not recorded which). Receptor source: a man aged 18 to 29 who had recovered from COVID-19.

In DNA form, the CDR3 reads TGTGCCAGCAGTTATACAGCGAACACTGAAGCTTTCTTT. It yields the protein CASSYTANTEAFF. The chain carries TRBV12-3 or TRBV12-4 and TRBJ1-1, with unresolved D. The V gene lost 4 bases and the J gene lost 1 base, with 7 bases spanning the gap. The CDR3 runs to 13 residues.

The V gene is TRBV7-9, the J gene TRBJ1-3; D is unclear. Germline assignment: CDR1 SEHNR and CDR2 FQNEAQ (reference sequence). CDR3 length equals 15 residues. The V end was cut by 5 bases, the J end by 0 bases, with 11 bases between. CDR3: CASSVDGLSGNTIYF. The CDR3 coding sequence is TGTGCCAGCAGCGTCGACGGACTCTCTGGAAACACCATATATTTT.

The chain recombines TRBV27 with TRBJ1-2; D remains ambiguous. Per the germline V gene, CDR1 is MNHEY and CDR2 is SMNVEV (reference sequence). The CDR3 totals 16 residues. Deletions cut 6 bases from V and 0 bases from J, with 17 bases between. The CDR3 DNA follows: TGTGCCAGCAGCTTTTTTCTTCGGGGAACTAACTATGGCTACACCTTC. It encodes CASSFFLRGTNYGYTF.

The V gene is TRBV10-2, the J gene TRBJ2-7; D assignment may be TRBD1 or TRBD2 (6 bases each). CDR3 length: 14 residues. CDR1 and CDR2 from the germline V gene are WSHSY and SAAADI. V was clipped by 6 bases and J by 4 bases, with 16 bases between them. The CDR3, as DNA: TGCGCCAGCAGCGAGGGGGACTTCCCGTACGAGCAGTACTTC. Amino acid sequence: CASSEGDFPYEQYF.

The chain has TRBV2 and TRBJ2-1, with D hard to call. CDR3 length: 14 residues. CDR1 is SNHLY, CDR2 FYNNEI, per germline. Trimming left V 0 bases short and J 9 bases short, with 12 bases between. CDR3 sequence reads: CASSEARRRGEQFF. DNA for the CDR3: TGTGCCAGCAGTGAAGCGCGTAGGCGCGGTGAGCAGTTCTTC.

The chain links TRBV6-5 to TRBJ2-7, with D unclear. This CDR3 has 13 amino acids. In germline, CDR1 is MNHEY, CDR2 SVGAGI. The V end was cut by 0 bases, the J end by 6 bases, with 9 bases between. The CDR3 coding sequence is TGTGCCAGCAGTTACTCAGCCGAGAGCGAGCAGTACTTC. It encodes CASSYSAESEQYF.

The chain couples TRBV6-1 to TRBJ1-5; no firm D call. Germline-derived CDR1 and CDR2 are MNHNS and SASEGT. V was cut by 0 bases and J by 5 bases, with 11 bases left in between. The CDR3 totals 15 residues. The CDR3: CASSEAFGGDQPQHF. The CDR3 DNA follows: TGTGCCAGCAGTGAAGCGTTCGGCGGAGATCAGCCCCAGCATTTT.

With respect to this clone: At one boundary the junction diverges from the germline segment, which might be a read error. This rearrangement joins TRBV3-1 (or the pseudogene TRBV3-2) to TRBJ1-3; 7 nucleotides line up with TRBD1. The germline V gene has CDR1 LGHDT and CDR2 YNNKEL (reference sequence). The CDR3 extends over 14 amino acids. As DNA, the CDR3 is TGTGCCAGCAGCCCTGACAGGGTTGGAGACACCATATATTTT. Its translation: CASSPDRVGDTIYF.